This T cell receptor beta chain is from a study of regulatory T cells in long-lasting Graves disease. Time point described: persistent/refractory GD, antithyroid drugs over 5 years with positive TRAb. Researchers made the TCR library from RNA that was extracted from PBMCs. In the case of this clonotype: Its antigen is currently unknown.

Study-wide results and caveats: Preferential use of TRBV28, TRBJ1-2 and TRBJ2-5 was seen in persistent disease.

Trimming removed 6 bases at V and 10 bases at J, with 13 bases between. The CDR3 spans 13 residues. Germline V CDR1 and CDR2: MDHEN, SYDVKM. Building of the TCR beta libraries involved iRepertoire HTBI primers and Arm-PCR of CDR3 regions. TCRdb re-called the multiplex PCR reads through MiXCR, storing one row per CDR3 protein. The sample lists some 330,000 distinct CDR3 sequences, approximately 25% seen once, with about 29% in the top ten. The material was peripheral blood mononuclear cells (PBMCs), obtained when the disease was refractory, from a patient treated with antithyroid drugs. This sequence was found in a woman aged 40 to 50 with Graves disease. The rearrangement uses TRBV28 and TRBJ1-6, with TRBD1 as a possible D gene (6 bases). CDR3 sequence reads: CASSSPGVSPLHF. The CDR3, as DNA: TGTGCCAGCAGCTCGCCAGGGGTCTCACCCCTCCACTTT.